Shown below are 8 T cell receptor beta chains from a single sample sequenced in a study of Ad26.COV2.S vaccination and SARS-CoV-2 variants. The table came from immunoSEQ multiplex PCR; TCRdb's copy has only in-frame clones and leaves some out. This table has roughly 450,000 clones, over 75% appearing once. Treatment defined: about 20 received Ad26.COV2.S at low or high dose, single or two shots; a few received placebo; per-sample allocation not given. Vaccine and placebo recipients were sampled on day 63 after the first injection. Sequenced material: peripheral blood, taken in a trial of Ad26.COV2.S vaccine versus placebo. These receptors came from a person between 18 and 59 years old who received the Ad26.COV2.S COVID-19 vaccine or a placebo.

This chain connects TRBV14 to TRBJ1-1, with TRBD1 matching over 8 bases. There are 15 residues in the CDR3. Unmatched junction bases numbered 5, after V lost 5 bases and J lost 0 bases. From germline, CDR1 is SGHDN and CDR2 FVKESK. CDR3 in amino acids: CASSGTGKMNTEAFF. CDR3 sequence (DNA): TGTGCCAGCAGCGGGACAGGCAAGATGAACACTGAAGCTTTCTTT.

J is TRBJ2-7 and V is TRBV7-2; D gene ambiguous. The CDR3 has 14 amino acids. Trimming stripped 4 bases from V and 3 bases from J, with 13 bases between. Germline-derived CDR1 and CDR2 are SGHTA and FQGNSA. CDR3 residues: CASSSGGPNYEQYF. DNA for the CDR3: TGTGCCAGCAGCTCAGGCGGACCTAACTACGAGCAGTACTTC.

For the CDR3, the DNA is TGTGCCAGCAGCACCGAGACAGGGGCGGGCTCCTACGAGCAGTACTTC. This codes for CASSTETGAGSYEQYF. This rearrangement joins TRBV21-1 to TRBJ2-7; TRBD1, the D gene given by the table, was not confirmed from the DNA. TRBV21-1 counts as a pseudogene. The CDR3 totals 16 residues.

The chain carries TRBV5-3 and TRBJ2-3; perhaps D is TRBD1 or TRBD2 (7 bases each). TRBV5-3 is an ORF, with its function uncertain. This CDR3 comprises 18 residues. Trimming stripped 5 bases from V and 2 bases from J, with 24 bases between. CDR3: CARRFGFGEGASTDTQYF. The DNA for the CDR3 is TGTGCCAGAAGGTTTGGTTTCGGGGAGGGGGCTTCCACAGATACGCAGTATTTT.

This rearrangement joins TRBV7-6 to TRBJ2-7; D perhaps matches TRBD1 (6 bases). The CDR3 runs to 13 residues. V shed 1 base and J shed 2 bases, with 6 bases lying between them. Germline V gives CDR1 SGHVS, CDR2 FNYEAQ. DNA of the CDR3: TGTGCCAGCAGCTTAGAGGGGGCCTACGAGCAGTACTTC. Its protein product is CASSLEGAYEQYF.

The chain couples TRBV5-1 to TRBJ2-1; 8 nucleotides agree with TRBD2. V gave up 4 bases and J gave up 3 bases; unmatched junction bases: 9. Germline V gene lookup returns CDR1 SGHRS and CDR2 YFSETQ. The CDR3 is made up of 16 amino acids. CDR3 bases: TGCGCCAGCAGCCAGAGAACTAGCGGAAACTACAATGAGCAGTTCTTC. Translating it yields CASSQRTSGNYNEQFF.

This chain uses TRBV28 with TRBJ1-3; D not certain. V lost 2 bases, J lost 1 base, and 6 bases lay in between. CDR3 size: 14 residues. The germline CDR1 and CDR2 sequences are MDHEN and SYDVKM. CDR3 nucleotides: TGTGCCAGCAGTTTAGGGTGGTCTGGAAACACCATATATTTT. Its protein is CASSLGWSGNTIYF.

This clone was seen once. This chain uses TRBV4-1 with TRBJ2-7; 8 bases are a match to TRBD1. V was clipped by 2 bases and J by 2 bases; unmatched bases: 11. This CDR3 has 17 amino acids. CDR1 and CDR2 (germline): MGHRA, YSYEKL. CDR3 DNA sequence: TGCGCCAGCAGCCAAAACTTACAGGGGGACACCCCCTACGAGCAGTACTTC. This translates into CASSQNLQGDTPYEQYF.